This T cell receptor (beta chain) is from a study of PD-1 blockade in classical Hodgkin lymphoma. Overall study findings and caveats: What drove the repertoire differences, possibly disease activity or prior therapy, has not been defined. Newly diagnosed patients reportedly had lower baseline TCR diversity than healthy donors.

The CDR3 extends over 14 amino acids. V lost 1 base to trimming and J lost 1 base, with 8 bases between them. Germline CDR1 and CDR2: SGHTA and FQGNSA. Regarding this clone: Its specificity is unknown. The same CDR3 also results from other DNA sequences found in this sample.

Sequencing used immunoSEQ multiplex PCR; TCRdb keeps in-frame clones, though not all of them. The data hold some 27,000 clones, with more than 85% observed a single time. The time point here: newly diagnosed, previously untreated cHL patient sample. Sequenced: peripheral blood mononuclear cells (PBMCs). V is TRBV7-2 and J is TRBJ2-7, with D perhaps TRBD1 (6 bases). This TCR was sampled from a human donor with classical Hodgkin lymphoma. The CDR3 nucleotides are TGTGCCAGCAGCTTAGTTCAGGGGTCCTACGAGCAGTACTTC. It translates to CASSLVQGSYEQYF.